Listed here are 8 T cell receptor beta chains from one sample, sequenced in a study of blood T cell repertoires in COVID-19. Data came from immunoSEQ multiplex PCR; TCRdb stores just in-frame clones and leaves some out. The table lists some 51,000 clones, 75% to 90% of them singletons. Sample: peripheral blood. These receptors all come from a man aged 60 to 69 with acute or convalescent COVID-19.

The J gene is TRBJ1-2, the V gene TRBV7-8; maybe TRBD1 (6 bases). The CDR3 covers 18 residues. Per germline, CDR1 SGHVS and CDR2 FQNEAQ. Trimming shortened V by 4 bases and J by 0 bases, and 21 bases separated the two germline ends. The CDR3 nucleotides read TGTGCCAGCAGCTATAAACCCCCGGACAGCCAGCCTAACTATGGCTACACCTTC. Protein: CASSYKPPDSQPNYGYTF.

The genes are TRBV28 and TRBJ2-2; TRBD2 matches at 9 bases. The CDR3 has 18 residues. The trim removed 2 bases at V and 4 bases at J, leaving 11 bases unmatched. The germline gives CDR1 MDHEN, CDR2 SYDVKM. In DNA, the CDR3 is TGTGCCAGCAGTTTAGCTCAAATTAGCGGGAGTGGCACCGGGGAGCTGTTTTTT. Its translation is CASSLAQISGSGTGELFF.

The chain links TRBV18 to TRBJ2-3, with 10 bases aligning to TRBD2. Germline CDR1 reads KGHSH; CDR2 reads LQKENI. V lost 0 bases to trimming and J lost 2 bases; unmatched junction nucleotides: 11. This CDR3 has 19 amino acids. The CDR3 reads CASSPPPVVAGGATDTQYF. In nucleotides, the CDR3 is TGTGCCAGCTCACCACCCCCCGTAGTAGCGGGGGGCGCCACAGATACGCAGTATTTT.

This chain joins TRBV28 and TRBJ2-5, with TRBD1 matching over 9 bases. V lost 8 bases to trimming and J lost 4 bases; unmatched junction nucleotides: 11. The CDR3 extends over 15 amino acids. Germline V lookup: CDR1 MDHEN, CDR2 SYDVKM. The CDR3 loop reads CASLSGTGRGETQYF. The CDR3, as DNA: TGTGCCAGCCTCTCCGGGACAGGGAGAGGAGAGACCCAGTACTTC. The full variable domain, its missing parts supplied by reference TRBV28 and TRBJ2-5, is DVKVTQSSRYLVKRTGEKVFLECVQDMDHENMFWYRQDPGLGLRLIYFSYDVKMKEKGDIPEGYSVSREKKERFSLILESASTNQTSMYLCASLSGTGRGETQYFGPGTRLLVL.

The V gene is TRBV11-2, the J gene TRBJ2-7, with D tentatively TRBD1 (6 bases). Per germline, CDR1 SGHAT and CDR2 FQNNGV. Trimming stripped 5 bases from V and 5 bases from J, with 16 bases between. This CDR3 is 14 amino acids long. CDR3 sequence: CASSTHRRGDEQYF. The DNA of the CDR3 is TGTGCCAGCAGCACACACCGCAGGGGAGACGAGCAGTACTTC.

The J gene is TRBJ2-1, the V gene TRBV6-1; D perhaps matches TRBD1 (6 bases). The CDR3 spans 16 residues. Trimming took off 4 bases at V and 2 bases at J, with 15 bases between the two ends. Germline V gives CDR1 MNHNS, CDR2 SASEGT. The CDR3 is CASSGNSGETYNEQFF. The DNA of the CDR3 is TGTGCCAGCAGTGGGAACTCAGGGGAAACCTACAATGAGCAGTTCTTC.

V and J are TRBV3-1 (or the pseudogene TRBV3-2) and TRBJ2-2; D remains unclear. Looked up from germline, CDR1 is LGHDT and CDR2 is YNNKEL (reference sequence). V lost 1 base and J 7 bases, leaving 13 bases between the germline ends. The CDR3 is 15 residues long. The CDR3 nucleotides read TGTGCCAGCAGCCAAGCCCACGGTGGGCGCGGGGAGCTGTTTTTT. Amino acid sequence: CASSQAHGGRGELFF.

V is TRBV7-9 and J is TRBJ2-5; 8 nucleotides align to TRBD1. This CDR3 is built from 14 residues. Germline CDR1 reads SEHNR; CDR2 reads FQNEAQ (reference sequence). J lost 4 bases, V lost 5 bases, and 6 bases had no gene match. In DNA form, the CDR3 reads TGTGCCAGCAGCGAAACAGGGGGAGGAGAGACCCAGTACTTC. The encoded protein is CASSETGGGETQYF.